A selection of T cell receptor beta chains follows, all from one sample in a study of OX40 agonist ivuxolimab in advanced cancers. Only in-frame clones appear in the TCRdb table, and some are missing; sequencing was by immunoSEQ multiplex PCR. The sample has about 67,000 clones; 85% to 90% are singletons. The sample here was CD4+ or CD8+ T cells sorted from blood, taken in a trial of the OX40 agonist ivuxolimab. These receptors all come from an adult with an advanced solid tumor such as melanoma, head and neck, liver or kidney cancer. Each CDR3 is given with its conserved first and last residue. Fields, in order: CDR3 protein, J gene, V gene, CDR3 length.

CDR3: CASSLEAGAYSPLHF
J: TRBJ1-6
V: TRBV5-1
length: 15

CDR3: CASSPGSQETQYF
J: TRBJ2-5
V: TRBV5-1
length: 13

CDR3: CASSHRQGGPYGYTF
J: TRBJ1-2
V: TRBV6-6
length: 15

CDR3: CASSRAPRRQGNQPQHF
J: TRBJ1-5
V: TRBV28
length: 17

CDR3: CASSPGQGILANTEAFF
J: TRBJ1-1
V: TRBV19
length: 17

CDR3: CASSVAGTAEETQYF
J: TRBJ2-5
V: TRBV9
length: 15

CDR3: CASSTGGGQPQHF
J: TRBJ1-5
V: TRBV19
length: 13

CDR3: CASSPSTGQGKTQYF
J: TRBJ2-5
V: TRBV18
length: 15

CDR3: CASSVGGGWSEAFF
J: TRBJ1-1
V: TRBV9
length: 14

CDR3: CASGSPRPGNTIYF
J: TRBJ1-3
V: TRBV11-2
length: 14

CDR3: CASSYGTPRAGELFF
J: TRBJ2-2
V: TRBV6-6
length: 15

CDR3: CASSLVGVDEQFF
J: TRBJ2-1
V: TRBV5-5
length: 13

CDR3: CASSLWPTNQPQHF
J: TRBJ1-5
V: TRBV27
length: 14

CDR3: CASSLMETGANVLTF
J: TRBJ2-6
V: TRBV5-1
length: 15

CDR3: CASSVLGGVDNEQFF
J: TRBJ2-1
V: TRBV9
length: 15

CDR3: CASSPDEIGRQYF
J: TRBJ2-7
V: TRBV7-2
length: 13

CDR3: CASSIGQASGETQYF
J: TRBJ2-5
V: TRBV19
length: 15

CDR3: CASSTLEGQGRSETQYF
J: TRBJ2-5
V: TRBV19
length: 17

CDR3: CASSLGVALLSSYEQYF
J: TRBJ2-7
V: TRBV7-2
length: 17

CDR3: CATSRDRGRDGNTIYF
J: TRBJ1-3
V: TRBV15
length: 16

CDR3: CASSQKGTRGNEKLFF
J: TRBJ1-4
V: TRBV4-3
length: 16

CDR3: CASSLEGQGQSPLHF
J: TRBJ1-6
V: TRBV7-2
length: 15

CDR3: CASSLARRGNNYGYTF
J: TRBJ1-2
V: TRBV7-2
length: 16

CDR3: CASSSAGWSGGEQYF
J: TRBJ2-7
V: TRBV9
length: 15

CDR3: CASSLALGSSYEQYF
J: TRBJ2-7
V: TRBV7-9
length: 15

CDR3: CASSLQGAANSPLHF
J: TRBJ1-6
V: TRBV7-2
length: 15

CDR3: CASSLEISNEQFF
J: TRBJ2-1
V: TRBV7-2
length: 13

CDR3: CASSLEALGNEQFF
J: TRBJ2-1
V: TRBV5-1
length: 14

CDR3: CASSQDPGRNYGYTF
J: TRBJ1-2
V: TRBV4-1
length: 15

CDR3: CASSLRGHTEAFF
J: TRBJ1-1
V: TRBV7-2
length: 13

CDR3: CASSYGDGSTDTQYF
J: TRBJ2-3
V: TRBV6-5
length: 15

CDR3: CATGPSDRGWTQYF
J: TRBJ2-5
V: TRBV28
length: 14

CDR3: CASSHRLGTRTALYGYTF
J: TRBJ1-2
V: TRBV4-1
length: 18

CDR3: CASSEALQVDYYEQYF
J: TRBJ2-7
V: TRBV6-1
length: 16

CDR3: CASSLALAGGLDTQYF
J: TRBJ2-3
V: TRBV5-1
length: 16

CDR3: CASSDGVGGHSTDTQYF
J: TRBJ2-3
V: TRBV10-1
length: 17

CDR3: CASRLAGGSSYNEQFF
J: TRBJ2-1
V: TRBV7-8
length: 16

CDR3: CAITPDYPNTGELFF
J: TRBJ2-2
V: TRBV10-3
length: 15

CDR3: CASSLVGVSSYNEQFF
J: TRBJ2-1
V: TRBV5-1
length: 16

CDR3: CASRGGQLEGGYTF
J: TRBJ1-2
V: TRBV6-5
length: 14

CDR3: CASTVWTGGEVGYTF
J: TRBJ1-2
V: TRBV19
length: 15

CDR3: CASSLNDNEQFF
J: TRBJ2-1
V: TRBV13
length: 12

CDR3: CASSQDPNPDAEAFF
J: TRBJ1-1
V: TRBV4-1
length: 15

CDR3: CASSLRQGDNYGYTF
J: TRBJ1-2
V: TRBV7-2
length: 15